Below are 15 T cell receptor beta chains sequenced from a single sample in a study of T cell changes during pregnancy in multiple sclerosis. Profiled with immunoSEQ multiplex PCR; TCRdb holds only in-frame clones, not every one. The profile shows 35,000 to 40,000 clones, about 92% of them singletons. Sequencing used CD8+ T cells from peripheral blood mononuclear cells, obtained in the third trimester of pregnancy. The receptor source for this set is a female donor with multiple sclerosis, enrolled in a pregnancy study.

Turning to this clone: One junction end does not reproduce the germline sequence, and a read error may be involved. The V and J genes are TRBV7-7 and TRBJ2-3, with TRBD1 matching 7 bases. The CDR3 spans 14 residues. Germline V gene lookup returns CDR1 SSHAT and CDR2 FNYEAQ (reference sequence). As DNA, the CDR3 is TGTGCTAGCAGCATGGGACAGAGCACAGATACGCAGTATTTT. Protein product: CASSMGQSTDTQYF.

This rearrangement joins TRBV29-1 to TRBJ1-1; weak D call: TRBD1 (5 bases). V dropped 5 bases and J dropped 4 bases, with 17 bases sitting between them. CDR1 SQVTM and CDR2 ANQGSEA come from the germline V gene. The length of the CDR3 is 14 residues. Here the CDR3 reads CSVSAGIGSTEAFF. For the CDR3, the DNA is TGCAGCGTTTCGGCAGGGATAGGAAGCACTGAAGCTTTCTTT.

This chain's CDR3 is CASSPNLPTDTQYF. The CDR3 DNA follows: TGTGCCAGCAGTCCGAACCTACCGACAGATACGCAGTATTTT. The J gene is TRBJ2-3, the V gene TRBV6-5; D not certain. V lost 5 bases to trimming and J lost 3 bases, with 12 bases between them. Germline CDR1 reads MNHEY; CDR2 reads SVGAGI. This CDR3 spans 14 amino acids.

A few counts support this clone. The chain is built from TRBV21-1 and TRBJ2-7; the table gives TRBD2 as D, unverified against the DNA. TRBV21-1 is a pseudogene. The CDR3 is 17 amino acids. The CDR3 DNA is TGTGCCAGCAGCAACGAAGGAGTACTGATAAACTCCTACGAGCAGTACTTC. It is translated as CASSNEGVLINSYEQYF.

This chain links TRBV4-1 with TRBJ2-1; TRBD2 agrees at 9 bases. The CDR3 has 16 residues. Germline V gene lookup returns CDR1 MGHRA and CDR2 YSYEKL. Germline trimming cut 4 bases from V and 3 bases from J; bases unmatched to any gene: 7. The CDR3 spells CASSPSSGNNYNEQFF. The CDR3 DNA sequence: TGCGCCAGCAGCCCATCTAGCGGGAATAACTACAATGAGCAGTTCTTC.

The chain recombines TRBV10-2 with TRBJ2-5; a possible D gene is TRBD2 (6 bases). Trimming shortened V by 6 bases and J by 5 bases, and 13 bases separated the two germline ends. The CDR3 has 13 amino acids. Looked up from germline, CDR1 is WSHSY and CDR2 is SAAADI. The CDR3 sequence: CASSGSGRETQYF. The CDR3 DNA is TGCGCCAGCAGCGGGAGTGGAAGGGAGACCCAGTACTTC.

The chain uses TRBV28 and TRBJ1-2; the D is unclear. In germline, CDR1 is MDHEN, CDR2 SYDVKM. Between the trimmed V and J ends, which lost 2 bases and 5 bases, there was a span of 15 bases. This CDR3 is built from 15 residues. Here the CDR3 DNA reads TGTGCCAGCAGTTTAGCCAGGAAAACTGGATATGGCTACACCTTC. Translation: CASSLARKTGYGYTF.

This chain links TRBV25-1 with TRBJ1-3; weak D call: TRBD1 (5 bases). Per germline, CDR1 MGHDK and CDR2 SYGVNS. The CDR3 consists of 14 residues. V lost 6 bases, J lost 0 bases, and 9 bases lay in between. CDR3 bases: TGTGCCAGCAGGGAGGGGAGCTCTGGAAACACCATATATTTT. This codes for CASREGSSGNTIYF.

This rearrangement joins TRBV19 to TRBJ2-3, with 7 bases aligning to TRBD1. This CDR3 is built from 15 residues. The germline gives CDR1 LNHDA, CDR2 SQIVND (reference sequence). The junction had 7 bases not matched to a gene; V was cut back by 6 bases and J by 1 base. Here the CDR3 DNA reads TGTGCCAGTAGCACAGGGGTTTTAGGCACAGATACGCAGTATTTT. Translating it yields CASSTGVLGTDTQYF.

The chain combines TRBV11-1 with TRBJ1-1, with D possibly matching TRBD1 (5 bases). The V gene's germline CDR1 is SGHAT and CDR2 FQDESV (reference sequence). Trimming removed 2 bases at V and 5 bases at J, with 9 bases between. This CDR3 comprises 13 residues. CDR3 protein: CASSLQGRTEAFF. Here the CDR3 DNA reads TGTGCCAGCAGCTTACAGGGTCGAACTGAAGCTTTCTTT.

The CDR3 DNA follows: TGTGCCAGCAGCGGGTGGACAGGGTACTATGGCTACACCTTC. This sequence encodes CASSGWTGYYGYTF. V is TRBV5-6 and J is TRBJ1-2; TRBD1 matches 8 bases. V shed 4 bases and J 3 bases; nucleotides not matched to a gene: 5. CDR1 SGHDT and CDR2 YYEEEE come from the germline V gene. This CDR3 has 14 residues.

This chain uses TRBV14 with TRBJ2-7; D is undetermined. The germline V gene encodes CDR1 SGHDN and CDR2 FVKESK. V was trimmed by 2 bases and J by 0 bases, leaving 8 bases between them. The CDR3 spans 14 residues. Here the CDR3 reads CASSQTQISYEQYF. The CDR3 coding sequence is TGTGCCAGCAGCCAAACACAAATCTCCTACGAGCAGTACTTC.

The rearrangement uses TRBV4-3 and TRBJ2-7, with D unresolved. The CDR3 has 14 residues. Germline CDR1 reads LGHNA; CDR2 reads YSLEER. V gave up 4 bases and J gave up 0 bases, with 10 bases separating them. CDR3 in amino acids: CASSPLGDSYEQYF. The CDR3 nucleotides are TGCGCCAGCAGCCCCCTGGGCGACTCCTACGAGCAGTACTTC.

This clone was observed a single time. V is TRBV6-5 and J is TRBJ2-7; 8 nucleotides agree with TRBD1. There are 15 residues in the CDR3. The V segment lost 5 bases and the J segment 5 bases; nucleotides outside the gene matches: 11. Germline CDR1 MNHEY, CDR2 SVGAGI. CDR3 in DNA: TGTGCCAGCAGTAGTCTGAGACAGGGGTACAACGAGCAGTACTTC. Protein: CASSSLRQGYNEQYF.

This clone was seen only once. The rearrangement uses TRBV2 and TRBJ2-2; 10 positions agree with TRBD2. CDR3 length: 17 amino acids. CDR1 is SNHLY and CDR2 is FYNNEI in the germline V gene. V gave up 3 bases and J gave up 4 bases; unmatched junction bases: 8. The CDR3 nucleotides read TGTGCCAGCAGTGAGCGGACTAGCGGAACTCCCACCGGGGAGCTGTTTTTT. Amino acid sequence: CASSERTSGTPTGELFF. The full variable domain, rest sourced from reference TRBV2 and TRBJ2-2, is EPEVTQTPSHQVTQMGQEVILRCVPISNHLYFYWYRQILGQKVEFLVSFYNNEISEKSEIFDDQFSVERPDGSNFTLKIRSTKLEDSAMYFCASSERTSGTPTGELFFGEGSRLTVL.